Following are 11 T cell receptor beta chains from one sample sequenced in a study of shared clonotypes between healthy human individuals. CD8 cells regarded as naive lacked CD45RO, were positively chosen for CCR7, and omitted terminally differentiated effector memory CD45RA+ cells. The repertoire was sequenced with immunoSEQ multiplex PCR; TCRdb's copy has only in-frame clones and lacks some. The sample has about 2 million clones; over 85% are singletons. Sequenced input: naive CD8+ T cells sorted from blood. Receptors were obtained from a man aged 18 to 29 in good health.

The J gene is TRBJ2-7, the V gene TRBV11-2; 7 bases fit TRBD2. The CDR3 has 14 amino acids. V lost 1 base to trimming and J lost 6 bases; unmatched junction nucleotides: 6. In germline, CDR1 is SGHAT, CDR2 FQNNGV. DNA for the CDR3: TGTGCCAGCAGCTTAGCCAGCGGGGATGGCGAGCAGTACTTC. Amino acid sequence: CASSLASGDGEQYF. Together with reference TRBV11-2 and TRBJ2-7, the CDR3 gives the full variable domain: EAGVAQSPRYKIIEKRQSVAFWCNPISGHATLYWYQQILGQGPKLLIQFQNNGVVDDSQLPKDRFSAERLKGVDSTLKIQPAKLEDSAVYLCASSLASGDGEQYFGPGTRLTVT.

The J gene is TRBJ2-3, the V gene TRBV29-1; no firm D call. The CDR3 runs to 13 residues. Trimming removed 7 bases at V and 0 bases at J, with 11 bases between. Germline V gene lookup returns CDR1 SQVTM and CDR2 ANQGSEA. CDR3 region: CSANGVSTDTQYF. Here the CDR3 DNA reads TGCAGCGCCAACGGCGTTAGCACAGATACGCAGTATTTT.

Turning to this clone: The same CDR3 can be traced to other DNA sequences in this sample. V is TRBV5-6 and J is TRBJ2-7, with TRBD1 identical over 10 bases. CDR3 length equals 14 residues. Trimming removed 3 bases from V and 4 bases from J; junction bases left unmatched: 4. The germline V gene has CDR1 SGHDT and CDR2 YYEEEE. CDR3 sequence: CASSWGQGTYEQYF. The CDR3 bases are TGTGCCAGCAGCTGGGGACAGGGGACGTACGAGCAGTACTTC.

This clone was counted a single time. V is TRBV6-1 and J is TRBJ2-4; 7 nucleotides line up with TRBD1. CDR1 and CDR2 from the germline V gene are MNHNS and SASEGT. V was pared by 3 bases and J by 0 bases, with 8 bases of the junction left unmatched. The CDR3 has 17 residues. CDR3 amino acids: CASSDRDRRLAKNIQYF. The CDR3 DNA sequence: TGTGCCAGCAGTGACAGGGACAGACGCCTAGCCAAAAACATTCAGTACTTC.

This chain links TRBV6-5 with TRBJ2-2, with TRBD2 matching over 12 bases. V gave up 6 bases and J gave up 10 bases; unmatched junction bases: 9. CDR3 size: 15 residues. Germline V gene lookup returns CDR1 MNHEY and CDR2 SVGAGI. CDR3 DNA sequence: TGTGCCAGCAGACGACTAGCGGGAGTTGAAGAGGAGCTGTTTTTT. This sequence encodes CASRRLAGVEEELFF.

V is TRBV28 and J is TRBJ2-5; TRBD1 matches 9 bases. The CDR3 is 15 residues long. Germline V CDR1 and CDR2: MDHEN, SYDVKM. The V and J ends lost 6 bases and 5 bases, in that order; junction bases with no gene match: 10. CDR3: CASRTTGGGRETQYF. The CDR3 region has the DNA TGTGCCAGCAGGACCACAGGGGGCGGAAGGGAGACCCAGTACTTC.

This clone has just one count. The rearrangement joins TRBV27 to TRBJ1-5, with D perhaps TRBD1 (6 bases). The germline V and J ends were trimmed by 5 bases and 2 bases, with 13 bases remaining between them. This CDR3 has 15 amino acids. CDR1 and CDR2 (germline): MNHEY, SMNVEV (reference sequence). The CDR3 DNA sequence: TGTGCCAGCAGTATCGGACAGATTGGCAATCAGCCCCAGCATTTT. It specifies CASSIGQIGNQPQHF.

The chain is built from TRBV7-9 and TRBJ2-5, with unresolved D. V was trimmed by 2 bases and J by 4 bases, leaving 8 bases between them. This CDR3 is built from 13 residues. CDR1 SEHNR and CDR2 FQNEAQ come from the germline V gene (reference sequence). The CDR3 coding sequence is TGTGCCAGCAGCTTAATATTGGTAGAGACCCAGTACTTC. This codes for CASSLILVETQYF.

The chain joins TRBV5-3 to TRBJ2-7; D might be TRBD1 (6 bases). TRBV5-3 is given ORF status, its function remaining uncertain. CDR3 size: 16 residues. Trimming removed 2 bases from V and 4 bases from J, with 19 bases in between. CDR3 DNA: TGTGCCAGAAGCTTTTCAAGGACAGATAGAAGGTACGAGCAGTACTTC. It encodes CARSFSRTDRRYEQYF.

This rearrangement joins TRBV7-9 to TRBJ2-1; TRBD2 matches at 10 bases. V lost 2 bases and J lost 9; bases outside the gene matches: 4. Germline CDR1 and CDR2: SEHNR and FQNEAQ (reference sequence). The CDR3 totals 14 residues. CDR3 DNA sequence: TGTGCCAGCAGCTTACCTAGCGGGAGCGGTGAGCAGTTCTTC. Residues: CASSLPSGSGEQFF.

The rearrangement joins TRBV30 to TRBJ2-2; TRBD2 matches 8 bases. This CDR3 region has 15 residues. Germline V CDR1 and CDR2: GTSNPN, SVGIG (reference sequence). V trimming: 1 base; J trimming: 6 bases; junction bases outside the gene matches: 7. The CDR3 loop reads CAWSERGGLAGELFF. CDR3 coding DNA: TGTGCCTGGAGTGAACGGGGGGGCCTGGCCGGGGAGCTGTTTTTT.